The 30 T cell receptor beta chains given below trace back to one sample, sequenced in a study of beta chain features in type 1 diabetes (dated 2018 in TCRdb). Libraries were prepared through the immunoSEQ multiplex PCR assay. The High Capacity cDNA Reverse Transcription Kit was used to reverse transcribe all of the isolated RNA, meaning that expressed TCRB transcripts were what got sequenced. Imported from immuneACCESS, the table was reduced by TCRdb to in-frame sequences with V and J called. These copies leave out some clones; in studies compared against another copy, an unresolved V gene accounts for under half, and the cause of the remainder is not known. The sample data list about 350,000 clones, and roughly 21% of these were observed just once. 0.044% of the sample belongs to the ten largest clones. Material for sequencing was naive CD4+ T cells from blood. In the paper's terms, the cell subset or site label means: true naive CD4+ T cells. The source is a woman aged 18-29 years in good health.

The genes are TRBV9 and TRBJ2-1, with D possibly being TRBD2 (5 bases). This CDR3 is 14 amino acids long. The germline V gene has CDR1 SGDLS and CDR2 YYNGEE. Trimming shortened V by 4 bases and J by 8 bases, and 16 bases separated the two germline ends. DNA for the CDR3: TGTGCCAGCAGCCAGGACTGGAAGCCCTATGAGCAGTTCTTC. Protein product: CASSQDWKPYEQFF.

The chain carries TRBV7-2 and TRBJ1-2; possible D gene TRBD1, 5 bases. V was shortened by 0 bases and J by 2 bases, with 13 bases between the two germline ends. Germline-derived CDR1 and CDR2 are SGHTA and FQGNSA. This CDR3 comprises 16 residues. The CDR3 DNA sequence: TGTGCCAGCAGCTTAGCGCCGGGGGGTCGAAACTATGGCTACACCTTC. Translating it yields CASSLAPGGRNYGYTF.

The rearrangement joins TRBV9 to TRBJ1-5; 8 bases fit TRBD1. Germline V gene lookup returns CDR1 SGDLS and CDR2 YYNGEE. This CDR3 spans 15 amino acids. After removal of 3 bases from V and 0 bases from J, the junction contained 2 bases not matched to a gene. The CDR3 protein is CASSAGTGSNQPQHF. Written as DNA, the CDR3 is TGTGCCAGCAGCGCCGGGACAGGTAGCAATCAGCCCCAGCATTTT.

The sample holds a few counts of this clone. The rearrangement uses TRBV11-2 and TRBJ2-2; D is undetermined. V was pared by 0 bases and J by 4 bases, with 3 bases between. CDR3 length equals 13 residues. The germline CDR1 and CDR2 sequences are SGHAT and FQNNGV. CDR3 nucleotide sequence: TGTGCCAGCAGCTTAGACAGCACCGGGGAGCTGTTTTTT. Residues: CASSLDSTGELFF.

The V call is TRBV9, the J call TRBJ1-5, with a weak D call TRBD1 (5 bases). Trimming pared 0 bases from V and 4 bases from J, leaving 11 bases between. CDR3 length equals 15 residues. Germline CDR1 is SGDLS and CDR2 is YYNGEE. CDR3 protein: CASSVGATVNQPQHF. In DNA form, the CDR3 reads TGTGCCAGCAGCGTAGGGGCGACAGTTAATCAGCCCCAGCATTTT.

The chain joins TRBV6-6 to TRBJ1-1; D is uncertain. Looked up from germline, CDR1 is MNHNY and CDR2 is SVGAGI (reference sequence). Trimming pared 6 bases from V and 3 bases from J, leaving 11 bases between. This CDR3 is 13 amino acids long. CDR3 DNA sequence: TGTGCCAGCAGGCGCTCCGGAGACACTGAAGCTTTCTTT. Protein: CASRRSGDTEAFF.

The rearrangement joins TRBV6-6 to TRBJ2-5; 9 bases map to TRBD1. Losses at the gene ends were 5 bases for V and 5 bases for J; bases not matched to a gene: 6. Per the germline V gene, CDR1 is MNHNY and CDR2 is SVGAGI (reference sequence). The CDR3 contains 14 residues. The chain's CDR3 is CASSAQGAGETQYF. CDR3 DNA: TGTGCCAGCAGTGCACAGGGGGCCGGGGAGACCCAGTACTTC.

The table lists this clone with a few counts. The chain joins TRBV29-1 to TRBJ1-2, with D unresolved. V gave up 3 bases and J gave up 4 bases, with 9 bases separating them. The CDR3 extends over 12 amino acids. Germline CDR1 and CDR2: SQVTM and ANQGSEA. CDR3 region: CSVDGGFYGYTF. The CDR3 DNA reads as TGCAGCGTTGACGGCGGCTTCTATGGCTACACCTTC.

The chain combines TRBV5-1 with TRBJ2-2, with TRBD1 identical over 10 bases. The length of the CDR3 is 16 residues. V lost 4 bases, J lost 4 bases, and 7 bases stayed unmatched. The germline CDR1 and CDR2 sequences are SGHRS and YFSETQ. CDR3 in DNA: TGCGCCAGCAGCGTCCCGGGACAGGGGTTCACCGGGGAGCTGTTTTTT. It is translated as CASSVPGQGFTGELFF.

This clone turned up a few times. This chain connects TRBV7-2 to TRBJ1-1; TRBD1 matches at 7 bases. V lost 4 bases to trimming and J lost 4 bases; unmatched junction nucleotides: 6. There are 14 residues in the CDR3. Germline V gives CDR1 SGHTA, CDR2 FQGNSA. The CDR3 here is CASSSTDRVTEAFF. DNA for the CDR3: TGTGCCAGCAGCTCAACAGACAGGGTCACTGAAGCTTTCTTT.

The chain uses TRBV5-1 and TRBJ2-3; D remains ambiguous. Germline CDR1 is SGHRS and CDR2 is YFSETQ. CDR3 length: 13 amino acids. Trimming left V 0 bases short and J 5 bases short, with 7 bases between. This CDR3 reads CASSLAGEDTQYF. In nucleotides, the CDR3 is TGCGCCAGCAGCTTGGCCGGAGAAGATACGCAGTATTTT.

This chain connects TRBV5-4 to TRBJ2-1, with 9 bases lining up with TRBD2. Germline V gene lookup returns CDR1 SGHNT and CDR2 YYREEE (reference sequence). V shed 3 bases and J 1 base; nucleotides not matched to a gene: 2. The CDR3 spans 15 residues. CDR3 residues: CASSSTSGSYNEQFF. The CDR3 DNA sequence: TGTGCCAGCAGCTCAACTAGCGGGTCCTACAATGAGCAGTTCTTC.

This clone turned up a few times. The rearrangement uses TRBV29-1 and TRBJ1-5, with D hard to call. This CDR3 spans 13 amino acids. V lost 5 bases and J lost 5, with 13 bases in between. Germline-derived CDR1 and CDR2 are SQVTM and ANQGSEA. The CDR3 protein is CSVRTGEHQPQHF. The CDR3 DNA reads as TGCAGCGTTCGAACCGGGGAACATCAGCCCCAGCATTTT. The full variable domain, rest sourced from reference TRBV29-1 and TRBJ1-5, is SAVISQKPSRDICQRGTSLTIQCQVDSQVTMMFWYRQQPGQSLTLIATANQGSEATYESGFVIDKFPISRPNLTFSTLTVSNMSPEDSSIYLCSVRTGEHQPQHFGDGTRLSIL.

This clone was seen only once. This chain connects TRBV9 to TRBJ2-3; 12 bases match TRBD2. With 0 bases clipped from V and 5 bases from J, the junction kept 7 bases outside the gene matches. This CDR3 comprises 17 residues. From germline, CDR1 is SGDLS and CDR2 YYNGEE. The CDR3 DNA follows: TGTGCCAGCAGCGTAGGGCGAGCTAGCGGGGGGGTAGATACGCAGTATTTT. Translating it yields CASSVGRASGGVDTQYF.

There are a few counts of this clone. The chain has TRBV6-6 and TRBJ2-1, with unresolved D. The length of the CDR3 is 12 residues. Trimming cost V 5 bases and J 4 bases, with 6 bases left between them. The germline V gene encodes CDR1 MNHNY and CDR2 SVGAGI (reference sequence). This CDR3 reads CASSPLYNEQFF. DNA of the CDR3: TGTGCCAGCAGTCCTTTATACAATGAGCAGTTCTTC.

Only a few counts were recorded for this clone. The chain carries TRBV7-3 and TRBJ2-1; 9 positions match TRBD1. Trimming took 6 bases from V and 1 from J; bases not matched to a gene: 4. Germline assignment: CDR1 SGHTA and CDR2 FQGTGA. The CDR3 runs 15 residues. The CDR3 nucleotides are TGTGCCAGCAGTCCGGGACAGGGTTCCTACAATGAGCAGTTCTTC. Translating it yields CASSPGQGSYNEQFF.

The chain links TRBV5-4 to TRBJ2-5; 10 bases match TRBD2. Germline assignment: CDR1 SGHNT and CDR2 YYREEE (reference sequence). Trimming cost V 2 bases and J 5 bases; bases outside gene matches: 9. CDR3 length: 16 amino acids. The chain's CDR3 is CASSFGTSVGGETQYF. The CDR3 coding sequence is TGTGCCAGCAGCTTCGGGACTAGCGTTGGTGGGGAGACCCAGTACTTC.

The chain's CDR3 is CASSSGHPANYGYTF. CDR3 nucleotide sequence: TGCGCCAGCAGCTCTGGACACCCAGCTAACTATGGCTACACCTTC. The chain combines TRBV5-1 with TRBJ1-2; D might be TRBD1 (5 bases). The V end was cut by 3 bases, the J end by 0 bases, with 12 bases between. CDR3 length: 15 amino acids. Germline CDR1 SGHRS, CDR2 YFSETQ.

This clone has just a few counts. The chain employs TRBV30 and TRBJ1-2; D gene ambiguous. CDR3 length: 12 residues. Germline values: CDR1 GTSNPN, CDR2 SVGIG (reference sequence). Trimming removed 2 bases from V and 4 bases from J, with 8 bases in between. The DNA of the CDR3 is TGTGCCTGGAGTACTCTTACCTATGGCTACACCTTC. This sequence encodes CAWSTLTYGYTF.

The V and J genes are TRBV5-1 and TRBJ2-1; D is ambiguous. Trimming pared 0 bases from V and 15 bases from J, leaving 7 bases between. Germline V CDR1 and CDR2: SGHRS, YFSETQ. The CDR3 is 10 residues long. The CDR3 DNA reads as TGCGCCAGCAGCTTGGTTGCGGCGTTCTTC. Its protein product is CASSLVAAFF. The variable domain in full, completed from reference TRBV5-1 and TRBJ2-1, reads KAGVTQTPRYLIKTRGQQVTLSCSPISGHRSVSWYQQTPGQGLQFLFEYFSETQRNKGNFPGRFSGRQFSNSRSEMNVSTLELGDSALYLCASSLVAAFFGPGTRLTVL.

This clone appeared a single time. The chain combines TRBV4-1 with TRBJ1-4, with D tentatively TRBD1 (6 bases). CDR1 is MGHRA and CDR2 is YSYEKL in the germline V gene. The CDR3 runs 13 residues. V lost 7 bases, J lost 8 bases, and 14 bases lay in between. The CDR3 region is CASTGQGREKLFF. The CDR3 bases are TGCGCCAGCACGGGACAAGGAAGGGAAAAACTGTTTTTT.

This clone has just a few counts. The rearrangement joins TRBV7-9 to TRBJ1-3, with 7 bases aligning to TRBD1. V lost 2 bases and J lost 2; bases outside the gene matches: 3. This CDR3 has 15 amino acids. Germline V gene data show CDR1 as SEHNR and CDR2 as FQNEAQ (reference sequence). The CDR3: CASSLPGTAGNTIYF. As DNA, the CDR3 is TGTGCCAGCAGCTTACCCGGGACAGCTGGAAACACCATATATTTT. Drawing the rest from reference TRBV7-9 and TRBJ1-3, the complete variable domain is DTGVSQNPRHKITKRGQNVTFRCDPISEHNRLYWYRQTLGQGPEFLTYFQNEAQLEKSRLLSDRFSAERPKGSFSTLEIQRTEQGDSAMYLCASSLPGTAGNTIYFGEGSWLTVV.

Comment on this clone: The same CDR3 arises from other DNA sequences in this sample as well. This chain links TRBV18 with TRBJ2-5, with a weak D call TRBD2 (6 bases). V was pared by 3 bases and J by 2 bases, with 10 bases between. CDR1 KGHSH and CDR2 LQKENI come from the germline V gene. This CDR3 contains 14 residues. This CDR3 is CASSPPSEQETQYF. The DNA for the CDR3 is TGTGCCAGCTCACCCCCTAGCGAACAAGAGACCCAGTACTTC. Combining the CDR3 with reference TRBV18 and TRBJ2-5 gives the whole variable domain NAGVMQNPRHLVRRRGQEARLRCSPMKGHSHVYWYRQLPEEGLKFMVYLQKENIIDESGMPKERFSAEFPKEGPSILRIQQVVRGDSAAYFCASSPPSEQETQYFGPGTRLLVL.

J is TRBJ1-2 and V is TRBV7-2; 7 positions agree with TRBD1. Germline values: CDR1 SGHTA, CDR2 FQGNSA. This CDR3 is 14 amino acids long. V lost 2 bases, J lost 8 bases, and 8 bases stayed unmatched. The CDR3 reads CASSLRQGDRGYTF. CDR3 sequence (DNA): TGTGCCAGCAGCTTACGGCAGGGGGATCGCGGCTACACCTTC.

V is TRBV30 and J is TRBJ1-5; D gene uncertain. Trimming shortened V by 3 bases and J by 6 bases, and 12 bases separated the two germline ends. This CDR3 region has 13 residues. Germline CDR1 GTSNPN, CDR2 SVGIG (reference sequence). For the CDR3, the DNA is TGTGCCTGGAGGGAGGGAGTCGGTCAGCCCCAGCATTTT. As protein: CAWREGVGQPQHF.

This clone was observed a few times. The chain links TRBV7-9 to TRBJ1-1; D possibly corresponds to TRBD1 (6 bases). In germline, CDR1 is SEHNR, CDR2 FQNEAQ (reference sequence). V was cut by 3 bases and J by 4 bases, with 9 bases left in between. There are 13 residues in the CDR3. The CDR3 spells CASSFGQITEAFF. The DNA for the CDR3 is TGTGCCAGCAGCTTTGGACAGATCACTGAAGCTTTCTTT. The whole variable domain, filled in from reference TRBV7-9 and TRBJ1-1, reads DTGVSQNPRHKITKRGQNVTFRCDPISEHNRLYWYRQTLGQGPEFLTYFQNEAQLEKSRLLSDRFSAERPKGSFSTLEIQRTEQGDSAMYLCASSFGQITEAFFGQGTRLTVV.

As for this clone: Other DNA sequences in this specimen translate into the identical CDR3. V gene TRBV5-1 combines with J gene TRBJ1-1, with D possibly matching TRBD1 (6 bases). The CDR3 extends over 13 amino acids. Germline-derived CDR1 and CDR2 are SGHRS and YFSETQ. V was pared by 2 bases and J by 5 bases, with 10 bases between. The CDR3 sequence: CASSFQGSTEAFF. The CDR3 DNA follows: TGCGCCAGCAGCTTCCAGGGGAGTACTGAAGCTTTCTTT.

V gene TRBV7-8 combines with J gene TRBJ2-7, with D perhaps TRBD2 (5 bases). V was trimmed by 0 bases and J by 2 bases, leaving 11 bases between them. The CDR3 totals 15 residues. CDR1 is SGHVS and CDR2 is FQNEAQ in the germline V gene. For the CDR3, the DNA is TGTGCCAGCAGCTTAGCGCGGGCTAAGCCCTACGAGCAGTACTTC. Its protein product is CASSLARAKPYEQYF.

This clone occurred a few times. For the CDR3, the DNA is TGTGCCATCAGCGGGACTAGCGGGAGCGATGAGACCCAGTACTTC. Protein product: CAISGTSGSDETQYF. This chain joins TRBV10-3 and TRBJ2-5; 14 bases fit TRBD2. Trimming at V came to 6 bases and at J to 5 bases, leaving 5 bases not matched to a gene. Germline V CDR1 and CDR2: ENHRY, SYGVKD. The CDR3 covers 15 residues.

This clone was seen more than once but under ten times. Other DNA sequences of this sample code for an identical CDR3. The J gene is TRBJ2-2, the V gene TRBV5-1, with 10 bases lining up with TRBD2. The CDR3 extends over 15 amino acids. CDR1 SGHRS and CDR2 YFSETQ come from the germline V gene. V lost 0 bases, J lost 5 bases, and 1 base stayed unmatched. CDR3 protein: CASSLGTSGTGELFF. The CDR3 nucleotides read TGCGCCAGCAGCTTGGGGACTAGCGGAACCGGGGAGCTGTTTTTT.